This paragraph reports one T cell receptor beta chain. The antigen is not known. This entry comes from a study of response to subunit inactivated influenza vaccine. TCRdb independently ran MiXCR on the RT-PCR reads; one entry per CDR3 protein. Of under 500,000 distinct CDR3 sequences in the sample, roughly 9.8% were seen once. Findings and caveats of the study: Every seasonal influenza vaccination brings in few new T cells, the authors suggested.

Trimming pared 2 bases from V and 7 bases from J, leaving 9 bases between. Germline V gene data show CDR1 as SGHTA and CDR2 as FQGNSA. The CDR3 extends over 13 amino acids. The receptor comes from a man aged 50-59 years who received an inactivated influenza vaccine. The chain recombines TRBV7-2 with TRBJ2-1; D ambiguous. The sequenced sample was PBMCs from blood, obtained roughly 46 days after vaccination. CDR3 protein: CASSLSTGNEQFF. The CDR3 DNA reads TGTGCCAGCAGCTTATCAACTGGAAATGAGCAGTTCTTC.